This passage covers 28 T cell receptor beta chains from one sample sequenced in a study of T cell changes during pregnancy in multiple sclerosis (dated by TCRdb to the late 2010s). The library was made by the immunoSEQ multiplex PCR assay. Not all clones reach the TCRdb copy of this immuneACCESS table, which keeps in-frame sequences only. Checked studies attribute under half of the gap to unresolved V genes and leave the rest unexplained. The sample table records around 57,000 clones; roughly 89% of these occur just once. The ten largest clones add up to less than 1.5% of the sample. Specimen: peripheral blood, collected after pregnancy. These receptors originate from a female donor in good health, enrolled as a control in a pregnancy study.

This rearrangement joins TRBV6-5 to TRBJ2-3, with D perhaps matching TRBD1 (5 bases). There are 15 residues in the CDR3. The V gene lost 0 bases and the J gene lost 2 bases, with 9 bases spanning the gap. The germline V gene encodes CDR1 MNHEY and CDR2 SVGAGI. The CDR3 nucleotides read TGTGCCAGCAGTTACTCACCGGACACCACAGATACGCAGTATTTT. Its translation is CASSYSPDTTDTQYF.

J is TRBJ2-3 and V is TRBV30; 8 nucleotides agree with TRBD2. This CDR3 has 15 residues. CDR1 and CDR2 from the germline V gene are GTSNPN and SVGIG (reference sequence). The ends lost 0 bases at V and 3 bases at J; junction bases unmatched: 5. The CDR3 protein is CAWSVRSGGTDTQYF. The DNA for the CDR3 is TGTGCCTGGAGTGTACGAAGCGGGGGAACAGATACGCAGTATTTT. The complete variable domain, with remaining parts taken from reference TRBV30 and TRBJ2-3, reads SQTIHQWPATLVQPVGSPLSLECTVEGTSNPNLYWYRQAAGRGLQLLFYSVGIGQISSEVPQNLSASRPQDRQFILSSKKLLLSDSGFYLCAWSVRSGGTDTQYFGPGTRLTVL.

V is TRBV9 and J is TRBJ2-5, with D tentatively TRBD2 (6 bases). Trimming shortened V by 0 bases and J by 4 bases, and 10 bases separated the two germline ends. Per germline, CDR1 SGDLS and CDR2 YYNGEE. The CDR3 totals 14 residues. CDR3 nucleotide sequence: TGTGCCAGCAGCGTAGAGGGAGGACGAGAGACCCAGTACTTC. Translation gives CASSVEGGRETQYF.

The chain links TRBV7-9 to TRBJ1-1; 8 bases agree with TRBD1. V lost 2 bases and J lost 8; bases outside the gene matches: 7. CDR3 size: 14 residues. Germline CDR1 is SEHNR and CDR2 is FQNEAQ (reference sequence). The CDR3: CASSLNRGLAEAFF. In DNA, the CDR3 is TGTGCCAGCAGCTTAAACAGGGGGTTGGCAGAAGCTTTCTTT.

The gene calls are TRBV23-1 and TRBJ2-7, with 11 bases identical to TRBD2. TRBV23-1 is designated an ORF whose function remains uncertain. There are 16 residues in the CDR3. With 4 bases clipped from V and 3 bases from J, the junction kept 8 bases outside the gene matches. The chain's CDR3 is CASSPPGLAEIYEQYF. In DNA, the CDR3 is TGCGCCAGCAGTCCTCCGGGACTAGCGGAGATCTACGAGCAGTACTTC.

The J gene is TRBJ2-7, the V gene TRBV7-9; D is possibly TRBD2 (6 bases). The ends were cut back, 1 base at V and 0 bases at J, with 19 bases in the middle. Per germline, CDR1 SEHNR and CDR2 FQNEAQ (reference sequence). CDR3 length: 18 amino acids. The CDR3, as DNA: TGTGCCAGCAGCTTAGGCTCGGGCGGGGAAATACCCTCCTACGAGCAGTACTTC. It translates to CASSLGSGGEIPSYEQYF.

The gene calls are TRBV27 and TRBJ2-2; 8 bases are shared with TRBD2. The CDR3 loop spans 20 amino acids. Germline V gives CDR1 MNHEY, CDR2 SMNVEV (reference sequence). With V trimmed by 6 bases and J by 6 bases, 24 bases remained unmatched. CDR3 loop: CASSPSPGRTSGEFAGELFF. In DNA form, the CDR3 reads TGTGCCAGCAGCCCATCCCCAGGGAGAACTAGCGGTGAATTCGCCGGGGAGCTGTTTTTT.

The gene calls are TRBV9 and TRBJ2-7; maybe TRBD1 (6 bases). Germline CDR1 is SGDLS and CDR2 is YYNGEE. The V and J ends lost 0 bases and 1 base respectively, with 11 bases between them. The CDR3 is made up of 15 amino acids. CDR3 region: CASSVGMDRSYEQYF. The CDR3 region has the DNA TGTGCCAGCAGCGTAGGTATGGACAGATCCTACGAGCAGTACTTC.

The J gene is TRBJ2-3, the V gene TRBV18; TRBD1 is a possible D gene (6 bases). This CDR3 contains 15 residues. Germline CDR1 reads KGHSH; CDR2 reads LQKENI. Trimming left V 2 bases short and J 4 bases short, with 13 bases between. The CDR3 DNA sequence: TGTGCCAGCTCACCAAAGGGGGAAGCAGCAGATACGCAGTATTTT. As protein: CASSPKGEAADTQYF.

The rearrangement links TRBV28 to TRBJ1-2, with 9 bases identical to TRBD1. Losses at the gene ends were 5 bases for V and 5 bases for J; bases not matched to a gene: 3. The germline V gene encodes CDR1 MDHEN and CDR2 SYDVKM. The CDR3 has 13 residues. In DNA, the CDR3 is TGTGCCAGCAGTCAGACAGGGGGGTATGGCTACACCTTC. As protein: CASSQTGGYGYTF.

This chain joins TRBV7-9 and TRBJ2-3; possibly TRBD2 for D (7 bases). V lost 2 bases and J lost 4, with 16 bases in between. CDR3 length: 16 residues. Germline assignment: CDR1 SEHNR and CDR2 FQNEAQ (reference sequence). CDR3 in DNA: TGTGCCAGCAGCTTAAGTCGAGGGGGGGAGTCAGATACGCAGTATTTT. As protein: CASSLSRGGESDTQYF.

A single count supports this clone. The chain carries TRBV19 and TRBJ1-2; TRBD1 matches 10 bases. Looked up from germline, CDR1 is LNHDA and CDR2 is SQIVND (reference sequence). The CDR3 totals 15 residues. Unmatched junction bases numbered 9, after V lost 4 bases and J lost 7 bases. CDR3 residues: CASSTPGQGHGGYTF. CDR3 in DNA: TGTGCCAGTAGTACACCGGGACAGGGGCACGGTGGCTACACCTTC.

This chain links TRBV5-4 with TRBJ2-2, with TRBD2 identical over 9 bases. V trimming: 2 bases; J trimming: 1 base; junction bases outside the gene matches: 0. CDR3 length equals 15 residues. Per the germline V gene, CDR1 is SGHNT and CDR2 is YYREEE (reference sequence). CDR3: CASSFSGGNTGELFF. CDR3 in DNA: TGTGCCAGCAGCTTTAGCGGGGGGAACACCGGGGAGCTGTTTTTT.

This clone was picked up one time. The chain recombines TRBV7-6 with TRBJ1-2; the D gene is possibly TRBD1 (6 bases). CDR3 length equals 17 residues. Trimming shortened V by 2 bases and J by 4 bases, and 20 bases separated the two germline ends. Per germline, CDR1 SGHVS and CDR2 FNYEAQ. DNA of the CDR3: TGTGCCAGCAGCTTAATGATTGGGGACCTAGGGGGCTATGGCTACACCTTC. Its translation: CASSLMIGDLGGYGYTF.

This chain links TRBV5-6 with TRBJ1-1; D unresolved. The CDR3 runs to 15 residues. V was shortened by 2 bases and J by 1 base, with 12 bases between the two germline ends. The germline V gene encodes CDR1 SGHDT and CDR2 YYEEEE. The CDR3 coding sequence is TGTGCCAGCAGCTTCCGTCTGGGCTGGAACACTGAAGCTTTCTTT. Encoded protein: CASSFRLGWNTEAFF.

The J gene is TRBJ2-3, the V gene TRBV4-2, with TRBD2 matching 7 bases. The length of the CDR3 is 17 residues. Germline lookup yields CDR1 LGHNA and CDR2 YNFKEQ. V was pared by 0 bases and J by 6 bases, with 12 bases of the junction left unmatched. The CDR3 sequence is CASSQERTRLHKDTQYF. CDR3 in DNA: TGTGCCAGCAGCCAAGAGAGGACTAGACTCCACAAGGATACGCAGTATTTT.

This chain connects TRBV4-1 to TRBJ1-4; TRBD1 matches 9 bases. With V trimmed by 1 base and J by 3 bases, 0 bases remained unmatched. This CDR3 comprises 15 residues. Germline V CDR1 and CDR2: MGHRA, YSYEKL. The CDR3 is CASSQGQGANEKLFF. CDR3 bases: TGCGCCAGCAGCCAAGGACAGGGGGCTAATGAAAAACTGTTTTTT.

The chain uses TRBV19 and TRBJ2-3, with 9 bases identical to TRBD1. V lost 1 base, J lost 4 bases, and 6 bases stayed unmatched. This CDR3 comprises 16 residues. Germline CDR1 and CDR2: LNHDA and SQIVND (reference sequence). In DNA, the CDR3 is TGTGCCAGTAGTATAGCTGGGGGACAGGGAGCAGATACGCAGTATTTT. It translates to CASSIAGGQGADTQYF.

V and J are TRBV27 and TRBJ1-2, with 11 bases lining up with TRBD1. The V gene end was trimmed by 6 bases and the J gene end by 6 bases; junction bases not matched to a gene: 3. The CDR3 runs to 13 residues. Germline V gene data show CDR1 as MNHEY and CDR2 as SMNVEV (reference sequence). The CDR3: CASRDRGHHGYTF. The CDR3 DNA reads as TGTGCCAGCAGGGACAGGGGGCATCATGGCTACACCTTC.

V gene TRBV6-1 combines with J gene TRBJ2-7, with 9 bases matching TRBD1. Germline CDR1 MNHNS, CDR2 SASEGT. With 4 bases clipped from V and 0 bases from J, the junction kept 4 bases outside the gene matches. The CDR3 length is 15 residues. This CDR3 reads CASSAGQGSSYEQYF. CDR3 in DNA: TGTGCCAGCAGTGCGGGACAGGGAAGCTCCTACGAGCAGTACTTC.

In its sample, this clone was seen a few times. The chain employs TRBV4-1 and TRBJ1-1; D not resolved. Trimming took off 3 bases at V and 2 bases at J, with 7 bases between the two ends. The CDR3 extends over 13 amino acids. In germline, CDR1 is MGHRA, CDR2 YSYEKL. CDR3 sequence reads: CASSQRENTEAFF. The CDR3 DNA reads as TGCGCCAGCAGCCAGAGGGAAAACACTGAAGCTTTCTTT.

The J gene is TRBJ1-1, the V gene TRBV19; D gene ambiguous. The CDR3 is made up of 16 amino acids. Germline CDR1 reads LNHDA; CDR2 reads SQIVND (reference sequence). The germline V and J ends were trimmed by 4 bases and 1 base, with 16 bases remaining between them. The CDR3 nucleotides are TGTGCCAGTAGTAGGCCGGGTAGAGGGAAGAACACTGAAGCTTTCTTT. Residues: CASSRPGRGKNTEAFF.

This rearrangement joins TRBV13 to TRBJ1-2; TRBD1 matches at 9 bases. Germline assignment: CDR1 PRHDT and CDR2 FYEKMQ (reference sequence). The CDR3 consists of 14 residues. J gave up 5 bases and V 0 bases, and 1 base lay outside the gene matches. The CDR3 DNA follows: TGTGCCAGCAGCTTAGGGACAGGGGGATATGGCTACACCTTC. This encodes CASSLGTGGYGYTF.

The genes are TRBV7-2 and TRBJ1-6; D is ambiguous. Germline V gene sequence: CDR1 SGHTA, CDR2 FQGNSA. Trimming pared 2 bases from V and 7 bases from J, leaving 12 bases between. This CDR3 comprises 15 residues. The CDR3 protein is CASSLRSAENSPLHF. CDR3 DNA sequence: TGTGCCAGCAGCTTACGGTCGGCGGAGAATTCACCCCTCCACTTT.

The chain employs TRBV6-6 and TRBJ1-1, with D tentatively TRBD1 (6 bases). Germline CDR1 MNHNY, CDR2 SVGAGI (reference sequence). The germline V and J ends were trimmed by 2 bases and 8 bases, with 6 bases remaining between them. There are 11 residues in the CDR3. The CDR3 DNA reads as TGTGCCAGCAGTTACGACAGGGAAGCTTTCTTT. This codes for CASSYDREAFF.

This chain joins TRBV5-6 and TRBJ1-1; D is undetermined. Trimming left V 2 bases short and J 4 bases short, with 12 bases between. CDR1 is SGHDT, CDR2 YYEEEE, per germline. The CDR3 is 14 amino acids. The DNA of the CDR3 is TGTGCCAGCAGCTTTCTTCAGGAAGTCACTGAAGCTTTCTTT. It translates to CASSFLQEVTEAFF.

This rearrangement joins TRBV5-1 to TRBJ1-2, with D possibly being TRBD1 (6 bases). This CDR3 is 13 amino acids long. Trimming pared 3 bases from V and 4 bases from J, leaving 10 bases between. CDR1 and CDR2 (germline): SGHRS, YFSETQ. CDR3 nucleotide sequence: TGCGCCAGCAGCTGGTCAGGGGCCTATGGCTACACCTTC. It is translated as CASSWSGAYGYTF.

The V and J genes are TRBV12-5 and TRBJ1-1; 9 nucleotides line up with TRBD1. V gave up 2 bases and J gave up 1 base; unmatched junction bases: 5. The CDR3 covers 16 residues. Germline V gene lookup returns CDR1 LGHNT and CDR2 FRNRAP. The CDR3 nucleotides read TGTGCTAGTGGTTTGACCCGACAGGGGGGGAACACTGAAGCTTTCTTT. Amino acids: CASGLTRQGGNTEAFF. Full variable domain (missing parts from reference TRBV12-5 and TRBJ1-1): DARVTQTPRHKVTEMGQEVTMRCQPILGHNTVFWYRQTMMQGLELLAYFRNRAPLDDSGMPKDRFSAEMPDATLATLKIQPSEPRDSAVYFCASGLTRQGGNTEAFFGQGTRLTVV.